A selection of T cell receptor beta chains follows, all from one sample in a study of cytomegalovirus exposure and HLA in healthy donors. The repertoire was sequenced with immunoSEQ multiplex PCR; TCRdb's copy has only in-frame clones and lacks some. Here the sample spans 75,000 to 95,000 clones, around 89% being singletons. Sequencing was carried out using PBMCs. These receptors were obtained from a man younger than 30 in good health and CMV-seronegative. The CDR3 runs from the conserved cysteine through the conserved F or W. The D gene is left open where the match is weak. Expanded clones get a size class; other rows say once, few or many, or leave the size out.

TRBD1,15,TRBJ2-5,TRBV14,.,CASSHPGQQQETQYF,TGTGCCAGCAGCCACCCGGGACAGCAGCAAGAGACCCAGTACTTC
.,16,TRBJ2-2,TRBV5-6,.,CASSLGQSRYTGELFF,TGTGCCAGCAGCTTAGGACAGAGTAGGTACACCGGGGAGCTGTTTTTT
TRBD2,15,TRBJ2-7,TRBV5-1,.,CASSRGTSGDYEQYF,TGCGCCAGCAGCCGGGGGACTAGCGGAGACTACGAGCAGTACTTC
TRBD1,14,TRBJ1-1,TRBV19,.,CATQDRGANTEAFF,TGTGCCACCCAGGACAGGGGGGCGAACACTGAAGCTTTCTTT
TRBD2,16,TRBJ2-1,TRBV5-1,few,CASGPGTSGRGNEQFF,TGCGCCAGCGGCCCTGGGACTAGCGGGAGAGGCAATGAGCAGTTCTTC
.,16,TRBJ1-1,TRBV7-9,.,CASSSLFNQGNTEAFF,TGTGCCAGCAGCTCGTTGTTTAACCAGGGGAACACTGAAGCTTTCTTT
TRBD2,14,TRBJ2-7,TRBV28,.,CAEHAPGGKDEQYF,TGTGCCGAACATGCTCCGGGGGGAAAGGACGAGCAGTACTTC
.,15,TRBJ1-1,TRBV27,few,CASSKHNRVNTEAFF,TGTGCCAGCAGTAAGCATAACAGGGTGAACACTGAAGCTTTCTTT
.,15,TRBJ2-1,TRBV4-1,.,CASSQVQTAYNEQFF,TGCGCCAGCAGCCAAGTACAGACAGCCTACAATGAGCAGTTCTTC
TRBD2,17,TRBJ2-1,TRBV10-2,.,CASRRLAGDEAYNEQFF,TGCGCCAGCAGGAGACTAGCGGGAGACGAGGCCTACAATGAGCAGTTCTTC
TRBD2,15,TRBJ2-2,TRBV6-1,few,CASSASGGSSGELFF,TGTGCCAGCAGTGCCAGCGGGGGGAGCTCCGGGGAGCTGTTTTTT